This T cell receptor beta chain derives from a study of post-analysis software for immune sequencing data. Study results and limitations: Batch-mates among the samples co-clustered strongly by F measure. There were roughly 5 TRBV segments more frequent in patients than controls, and TRBV5-6, TRBV5-1 and TRBV20-1 were among them.

This CDR3 is built from 13 residues. The trim removed 4 bases at V and 5 bases at J, leaving 2 bases unmatched. CDR1 SEHNR and CDR2 FQNEAQ come from the germline V gene (reference sequence). With respect to this clonotype: The antigen remains undetermined.

Included in the TCR beta cDNA libraries were unique molecular identifiers. Each CDR3 protein gets one entry after TCRdb re-called the PCR reads with MiXCR. Here the sample spans hundreds of thousands of distinct CDR3 sequences, around 53% being singletons. V gene TRBV7-9 combines with J gene TRBJ2-1, with TRBD2 matching over 7 bases. Sample: blood. This TCR came from a girl aged 5 to 17 with multiple sclerosis. The CDR3 region is CASSSGLDNEQFF. Written as DNA, the CDR3 is TGTGCCAGCAGCTCCGGACTAGACAATGAGCAGTTCTTC. Full variable domain (rest looked up from reference TRBV7-9 and TRBJ2-1): DTGVSQNPRHKITKRGQNVTFRCDPISEHNRLYWYRQTLGQGPEFLTYFQNEAQLEKSRLLSDRFSAERPKGSFSTLEIQRTEQGDSAMYLCASSSGLDNEQFFGPGTRLTVL.